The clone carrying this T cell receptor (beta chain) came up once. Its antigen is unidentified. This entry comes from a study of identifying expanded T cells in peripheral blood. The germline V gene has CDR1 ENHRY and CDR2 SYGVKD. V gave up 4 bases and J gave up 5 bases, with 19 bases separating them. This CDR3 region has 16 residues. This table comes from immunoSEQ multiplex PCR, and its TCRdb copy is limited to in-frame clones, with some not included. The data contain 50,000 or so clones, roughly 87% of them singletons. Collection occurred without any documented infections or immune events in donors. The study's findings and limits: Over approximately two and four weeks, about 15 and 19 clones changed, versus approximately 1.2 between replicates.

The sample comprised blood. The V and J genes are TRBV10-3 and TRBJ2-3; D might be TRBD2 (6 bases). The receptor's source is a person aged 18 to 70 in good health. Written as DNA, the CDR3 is TGTGCCATCAGTGGTGTGGCGGGACCCCATGGAGATACGCAGTATTTT. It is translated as CAISGVAGPHGDTQYF.